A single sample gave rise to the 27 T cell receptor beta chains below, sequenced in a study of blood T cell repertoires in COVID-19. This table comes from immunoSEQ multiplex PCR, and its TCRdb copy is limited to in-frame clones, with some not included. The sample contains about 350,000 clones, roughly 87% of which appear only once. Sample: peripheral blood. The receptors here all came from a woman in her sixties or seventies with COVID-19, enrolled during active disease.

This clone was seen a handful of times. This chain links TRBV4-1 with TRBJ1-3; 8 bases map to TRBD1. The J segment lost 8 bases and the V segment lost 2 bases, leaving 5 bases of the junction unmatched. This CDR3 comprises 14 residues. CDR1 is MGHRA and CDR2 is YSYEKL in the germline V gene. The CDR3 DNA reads TGCGCCAGCAGCCAACCAGGGGGCACGGACACCATATATTTT. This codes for CASSQPGGTDTIYF.

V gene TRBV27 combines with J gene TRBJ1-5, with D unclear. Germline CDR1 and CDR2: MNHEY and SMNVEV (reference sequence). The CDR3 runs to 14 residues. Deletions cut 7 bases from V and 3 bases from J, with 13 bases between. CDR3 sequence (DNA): TGTGCCAGCACCCCCGTACAAAACAATCAGCCCCAGCATTTT. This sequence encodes CASTPVQNNQPQHF.

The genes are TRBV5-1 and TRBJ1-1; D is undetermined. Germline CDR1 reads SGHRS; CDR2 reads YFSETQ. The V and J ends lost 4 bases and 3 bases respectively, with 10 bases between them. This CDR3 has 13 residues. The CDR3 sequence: CASSALSYTEAFF. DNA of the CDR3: TGCGCCAGCAGCGCCCTCAGTTACACTGAAGCTTTCTTT.

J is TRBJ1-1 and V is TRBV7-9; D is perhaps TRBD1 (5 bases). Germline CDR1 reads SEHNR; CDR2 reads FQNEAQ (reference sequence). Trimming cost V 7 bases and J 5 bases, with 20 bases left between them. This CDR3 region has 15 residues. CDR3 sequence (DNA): TGTGCCAGCAACTTGGGAGGGGCAGGTGGAACTGAAGCTTTCTTT. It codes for CASNLGGAGGTEAFF.

CDR3 protein: CASSPVERAFYNEQFF. CDR3 bases: TGTGCCAGCTCACCGGTTGAGCGGGCGTTTTACAATGAGCAGTTCTTC. V is TRBV18 and J is TRBJ2-1; D perhaps matches TRBD2 (6 bases). The V end was cut by 3 bases, the J end by 4 bases, with 16 bases between. CDR1 and CDR2 from the germline V gene are KGHSH and LQKENI. The CDR3 totals 16 residues.

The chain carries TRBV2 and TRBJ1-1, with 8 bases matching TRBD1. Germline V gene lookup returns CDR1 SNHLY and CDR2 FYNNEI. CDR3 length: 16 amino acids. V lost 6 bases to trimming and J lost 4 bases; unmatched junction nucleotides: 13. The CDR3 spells CASSPTGATGVTEAFF. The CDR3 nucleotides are TGTGCCAGCAGCCCGACAGGGGCGACGGGGGTCACTGAAGCTTTCTTT.

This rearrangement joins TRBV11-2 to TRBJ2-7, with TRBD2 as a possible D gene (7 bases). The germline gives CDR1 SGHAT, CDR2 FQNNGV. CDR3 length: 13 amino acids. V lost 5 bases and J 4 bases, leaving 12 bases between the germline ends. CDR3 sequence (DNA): TGTGCCAGCAGCGGAGGGAGGGGGTACGAGCAGTACTTC. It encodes CASSGGRGYEQYF.

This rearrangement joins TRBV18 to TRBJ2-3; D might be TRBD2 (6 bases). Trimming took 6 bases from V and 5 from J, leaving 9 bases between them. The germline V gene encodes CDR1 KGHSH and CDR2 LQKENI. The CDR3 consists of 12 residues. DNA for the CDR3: TGTGCCAGCTCCCCGGGGGTAGATACGCAGTATTTT. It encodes CASSPGVDTQYF.

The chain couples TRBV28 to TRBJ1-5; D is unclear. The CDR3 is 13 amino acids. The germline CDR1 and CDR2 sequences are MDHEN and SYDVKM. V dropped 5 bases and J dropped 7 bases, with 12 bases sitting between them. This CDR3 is CASSPPGEQPQHF. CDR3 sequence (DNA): TGTGCCAGCAGTCCTCCAGGTGAGCAGCCCCAGCATTTT.

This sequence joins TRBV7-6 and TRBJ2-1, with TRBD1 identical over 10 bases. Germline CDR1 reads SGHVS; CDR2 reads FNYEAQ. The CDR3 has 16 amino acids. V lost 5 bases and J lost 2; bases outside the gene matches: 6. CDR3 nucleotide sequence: TGTGCCAGCAGCGTCCTCGGACAGGGGGCCTACAATGAGCAGTTCTTC. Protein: CASSVLGQGAYNEQFF.

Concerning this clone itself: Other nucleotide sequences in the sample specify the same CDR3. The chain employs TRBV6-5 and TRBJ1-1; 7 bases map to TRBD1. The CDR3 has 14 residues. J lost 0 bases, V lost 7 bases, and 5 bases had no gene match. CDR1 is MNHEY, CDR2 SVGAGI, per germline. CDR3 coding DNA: TGTGCCAGCATAGGGGGACAGCTGAACACTGAAGCTTTCTTT. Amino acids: CASIGGQLNTEAFF.

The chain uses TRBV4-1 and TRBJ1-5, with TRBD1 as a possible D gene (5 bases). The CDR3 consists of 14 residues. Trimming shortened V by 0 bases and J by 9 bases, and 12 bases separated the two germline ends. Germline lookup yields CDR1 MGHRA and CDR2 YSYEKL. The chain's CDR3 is CASSQETGVRPQHF. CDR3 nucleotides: TGCGCCAGCAGCCAAGAAACGGGGGTGAGGCCCCAGCATTTT.

The CDR3 loop reads CASSEGSGGAVLTF. In DNA, the CDR3 is TGCGCCAGCTCCGAGGGTAGCGGGGGGGCTGTCCTGACTTTC. The rearrangement uses TRBV5-1 and TRBJ2-6; TRBD2 aligns across 11 bases. The germline CDR1 and CDR2 sequences are SGHRS and YFSETQ. This CDR3 has 14 residues. J was trimmed by 13 bases and V by 7 bases; bases with no gene match: 10.

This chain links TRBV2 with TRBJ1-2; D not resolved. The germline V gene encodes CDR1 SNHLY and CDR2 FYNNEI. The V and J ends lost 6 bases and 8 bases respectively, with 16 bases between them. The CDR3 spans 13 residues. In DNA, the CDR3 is TGTGCCAGCAGGCTCGGGGAACTTCAGGGCTACACCTTC. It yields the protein CASRLGELQGYTF.

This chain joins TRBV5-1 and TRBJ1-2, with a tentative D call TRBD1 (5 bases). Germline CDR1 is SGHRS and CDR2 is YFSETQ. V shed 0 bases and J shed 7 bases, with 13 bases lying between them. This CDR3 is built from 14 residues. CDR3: CASSLEMGGTGYTF. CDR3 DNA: TGCGCCAGCAGCTTGGAAATGGGAGGGACTGGCTACACCTTC.

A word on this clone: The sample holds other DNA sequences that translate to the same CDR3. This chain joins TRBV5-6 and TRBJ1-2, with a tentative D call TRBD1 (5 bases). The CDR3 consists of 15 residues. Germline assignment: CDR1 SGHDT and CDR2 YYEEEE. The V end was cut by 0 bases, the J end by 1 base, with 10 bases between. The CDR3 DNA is TGTGCCAGCAGCTTGGACCAGGGTGGTAACTATGGCTACACCTTC. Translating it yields CASSLDQGGNYGYTF.

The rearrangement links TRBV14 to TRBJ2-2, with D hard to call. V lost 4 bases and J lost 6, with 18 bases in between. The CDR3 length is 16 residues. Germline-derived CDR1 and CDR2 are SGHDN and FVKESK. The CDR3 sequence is CASSPLDKALPGELFF. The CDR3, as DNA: TGTGCCAGCAGCCCCCTCGACAAGGCCCTCCCCGGGGAGCTGTTTTTT.

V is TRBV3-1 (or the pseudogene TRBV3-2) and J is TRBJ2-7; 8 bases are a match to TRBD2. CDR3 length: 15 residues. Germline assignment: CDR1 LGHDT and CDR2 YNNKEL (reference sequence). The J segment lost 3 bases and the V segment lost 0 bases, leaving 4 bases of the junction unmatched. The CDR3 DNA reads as TGTGCCAGCAGCCAAGAAGCGGGAGTTTACTACGAGCAGTACTTC. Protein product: CASSQEAGVYYEQYF.

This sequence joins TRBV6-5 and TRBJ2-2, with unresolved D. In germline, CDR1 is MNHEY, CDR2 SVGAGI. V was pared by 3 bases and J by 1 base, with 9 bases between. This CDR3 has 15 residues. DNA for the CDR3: TGTGCCAGCAGTTATGGGCCCAAGAACACCGGGGAGCTGTTTTTT. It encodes CASSYGPKNTGELFF.

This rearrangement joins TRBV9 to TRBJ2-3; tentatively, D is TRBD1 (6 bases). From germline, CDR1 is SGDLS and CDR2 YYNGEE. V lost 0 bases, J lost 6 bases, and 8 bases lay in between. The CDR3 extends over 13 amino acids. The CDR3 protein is CASSVGTEDTQYF. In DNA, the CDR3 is TGTGCCAGCAGCGTAGGGACAGAGGATACGCAGTATTTT.

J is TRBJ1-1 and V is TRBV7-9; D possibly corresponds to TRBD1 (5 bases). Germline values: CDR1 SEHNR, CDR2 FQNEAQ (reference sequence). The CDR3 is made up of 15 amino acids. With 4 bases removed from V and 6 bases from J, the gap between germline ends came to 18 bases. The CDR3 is CASSYTAGGVAEAFF. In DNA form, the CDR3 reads TGTGCCAGCAGCTACACCGCCGGGGGTGTCGCTGAAGCTTTCTTT.

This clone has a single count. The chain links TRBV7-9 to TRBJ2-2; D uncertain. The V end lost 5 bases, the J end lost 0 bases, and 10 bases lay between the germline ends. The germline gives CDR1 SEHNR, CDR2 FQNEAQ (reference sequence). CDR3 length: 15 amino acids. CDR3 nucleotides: TGTGCCAGCAGCGCGGTGTCAACGAACACCGGGGAGCTGTTTTTT. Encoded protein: CASSAVSTNTGELFF.

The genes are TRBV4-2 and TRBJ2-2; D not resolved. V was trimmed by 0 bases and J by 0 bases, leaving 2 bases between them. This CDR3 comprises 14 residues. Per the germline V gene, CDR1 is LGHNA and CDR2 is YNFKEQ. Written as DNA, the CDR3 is TGTGCCAGCAGCCAAGACGCGAACACCGGGGAGCTGTTTTTT. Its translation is CASSQDANTGELFF.

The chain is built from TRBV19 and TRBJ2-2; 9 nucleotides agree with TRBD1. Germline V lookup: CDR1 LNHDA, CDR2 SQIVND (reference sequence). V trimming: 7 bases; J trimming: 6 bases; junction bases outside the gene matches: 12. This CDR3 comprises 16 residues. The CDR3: CASTGYGTGPPGELFF. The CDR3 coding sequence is TGTGCCAGTACGGGGTACGGGACAGGGCCGCCCGGGGAGCTGTTTTTT. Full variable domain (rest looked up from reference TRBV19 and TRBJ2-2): DGGITQSPKYLFRKEGQNVTLSCEQNLNHDAMYWYRQDPGQGLRLIYYSQIVNDFQKGDIAEGYSVSREKKESFPLTVTSAQKNPTAFYLCASTGYGTGPPGELFFGEGSRLTVL.

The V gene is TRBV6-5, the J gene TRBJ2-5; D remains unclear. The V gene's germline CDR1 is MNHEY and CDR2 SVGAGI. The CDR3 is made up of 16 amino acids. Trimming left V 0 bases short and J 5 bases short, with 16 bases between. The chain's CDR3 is CASSYSSPPLPETQYF. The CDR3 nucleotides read TGTGCCAGCAGTTACTCGAGCCCCCCCCTACCTGAGACCCAGTACTTC.

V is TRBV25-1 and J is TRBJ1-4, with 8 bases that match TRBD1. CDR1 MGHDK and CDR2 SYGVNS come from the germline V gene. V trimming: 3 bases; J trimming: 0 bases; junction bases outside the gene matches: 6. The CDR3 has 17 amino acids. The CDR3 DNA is TGTGCCAGCAGTGACGACAGGGGTATCGCAACTAATGAAAAACTGTTTTTT. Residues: CASSDDRGIATNEKLFF.

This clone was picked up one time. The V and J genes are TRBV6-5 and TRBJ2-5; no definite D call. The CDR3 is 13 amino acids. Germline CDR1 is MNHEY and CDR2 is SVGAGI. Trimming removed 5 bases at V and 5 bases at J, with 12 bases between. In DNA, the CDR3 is TGTGCCAGCAGTCGCCTCACTGAGGAGACCCAGTACTTC. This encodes CASSRLTEETQYF.